Presented here are 25 T cell receptor beta chains from one specimen sequenced in a study of T cell clonality in common variable immunodeficiency. Profiled with immunoSEQ multiplex PCR; TCRdb holds only in-frame clones, not every one. The sample is made up of tens of thousands of clones, none counted only once. The sequencing input was peripheral blood mononuclear cells. The receptor set was obtained from a person aged 18 to 70 in good health.

With respect to this clone: The read terminates 3 residues ahead of where the CDR3 ends, so the germline J gene completes it. This chain joins TRBV7-9 and TRBJ2-7; D may be TRBD2 (5 bases). The V gene's germline CDR1 is SEHNR and CDR2 FQNEAQ (reference sequence). CDR3 size: 15 residues. Trimming took 1 base from V and 2 from J, leaving 12 bases between them. CDR3 DNA (partial): TGTGCCAGCAGCTTAGACTGGAGTAGCGCCTACGAG. This codes for CASSLDWSSAYE. The entire CDR3 protein is CASSLDWSSAYEQYF.

This clone was seen many times. The read comes to an end 3 residues before the CDR3 does, leaving the germline J gene to fill in the end. The chain is built from TRBV4-1 and TRBJ2-7, with 7 bases identical to TRBD1. This CDR3 has 15 amino acids. Trimming cost V 4 bases and J 3 bases; bases outside gene matches: 9. Looked up from germline, CDR1 is MGHRA and CDR2 is YSYEKL. Incomplete CDR3 DNA: TGCGCCAGCAGCCCCATTTGGCCAGGGGGCTACGAG. This translates into CASSPIWPGGYE. In full, the CDR3 reads CASSPIWPGGYEQYF.

This clone came up many times. Coverage ceases 3 residues before the CDR3 finishes, and the germline J gene fills in the end. This rearrangement joins TRBV5-1 to TRBJ2-7; 11 nucleotides agree with TRBD1. Per the germline V gene, CDR1 is SGHRS and CDR2 is YFSETQ. The CDR3 consists of 14 residues. V was pared by 5 bases and J by 2 bases, with 3 bases of the junction left unmatched. The sequenced CDR3 bases are TGCGCCAGCAGGATGGGACAGGGGGCCTACGAG. Translation: CASRMGQGAYE. The whole CDR3 reads CASRMGQGAYEQYF.

This clone has at least ten counts. The read gets to within 3 residues of the CDR3 end, and the germline J gene fills in the rest. The chain couples TRBV18 to TRBJ1-3; a weak D match, TRBD1 (6 bases). There are 16 residues in the CDR3. Trimming stripped 5 bases from V and 2 bases from J, with 16 bases between. Germline CDR1 KGHSH, CDR2 LQKENI. The sequenced part of the CDR3 DNA is TGTGCCAGCTCAGCTCGAAACAGGGTCCCTGGAAACACC. Protein: CASSARNRVPGNT. The CDR3 as a whole reads CASSARNRVPGNTIYF.

This clone appeared many times. The read halts 3 residues ahead of the CDR3 end, with the missing end drawn from the germline J gene. The rearrangement joins TRBV5-1 to TRBJ2-7; 9 bases line up with TRBD1. The germline gives CDR1 SGHRS, CDR2 YFSETQ. The CDR3 consists of 18 residues. V gave up 2 bases and J gave up 0 bases; unmatched junction bases: 12. The part of the CDR3 DNA that was read is TGCGCCAGCAGCTTCCGACCAAGGACAGGGGCCCTCTCCTACGAG. Amino acids: CASSFRPRTGALSYE. The full-length CDR3 reads as CASSFRPRTGALSYEQYF.

This clone was counted many times. The read is 3 residues too short to cover the CDR3 end, so that end is filled in from the germline J gene. V is TRBV5-1 and J is TRBJ2-3; TRBD2 matches 9 bases. The CDR3 sequence is 14 residues long. The germline CDR1 and CDR2 sequences are SGHRS and YFSETQ. V lost 4 bases, J lost 5 bases, and 5 bases stayed unmatched. The CDR3 here is CASSREREEDTQYF. Partial CDR3 DNA: TGCGCCAGCAGCAGAGAGCGGGAGGAAGATACG.

The table lists this clone with many counts. Sequencing ends 3 residues short of the CDR3 end; the germline J gene provides the rest. V is TRBV20-1 and J is TRBJ1-5, with D possibly TRBD1 on 6 matching bases. V was trimmed by 6 bases and J by 3 bases, leaving 12 bases between them. This CDR3 has 13 amino acids. Germline lookup yields CDR1 DFQATT and CDR2 SNEGSKA (reference sequence). The chain's CDR3 is CSAPTGLNQPQHF. Incomplete CDR3 DNA: TGCAGTGCCCCGACAGGACTCAATCAGCCC.

The table lists this clone with many counts. The read falls 3 residues short of the CDR3 end, and the missing part is taken from the germline J gene. The chain links TRBV2 to TRBJ1-4; D might be TRBD1 (6 bases). The germline gives CDR1 SNHLY, CDR2 FYNNEI. The ends were cut back, 2 bases at V and 1 base at J, with 8 bases in the middle. The CDR3 contains 15 residues. The sequenced part of the CDR3 DNA is TGTGCCAGCAGTGAACCGGACAGAACTAATGAAAAA. This codes for CASSEPDRTNEK. The full CDR3 protein is CASSEPDRTNEKLFF.

This clone came up many times. The CDR3 end is not reached by the read, which stops 3 residues before it; the germline J gene fills it in. The gene calls are TRBV2 and TRBJ1-1, with D perhaps TRBD1 (6 bases). The CDR3 runs to 13 residues. CDR1 and CDR2 from the germline V gene are SNHLY and FYNNEI. Trimming removed 9 bases from V and 7 bases from J, with 18 bases in between. The CDR3 is CARRGRGLSEAFF. The covered CDR3 bases are TGTGCCAGACGGGGCAGGGGATTAAGTGAA.

The sample holds many counts of this clone. The read ends 3 residues early relative to the CDR3; the germline J gene fills the gap. The chain uses TRBV4-1 and TRBJ1-1; TRBD1 agrees at 9 bases. Germline V gene data show CDR1 as MGHRA and CDR2 as YSYEKL. V shed 0 bases and J 4 bases; nucleotides not matched to a gene: 6. CDR3 length equals 16 residues. Partial CDR3 DNA: TGCGCCAGCAGCCAAGATGATGGGACAGGGAGCACTGAA. It specifies CASSQDDGTGSTE. The CDR3 reads in full as CASSQDDGTGSTEAFF.

This clone was recorded many times. The CDR3 end falls 3 residues outside the read, so it is completed with the germline J gene. The V gene is TRBV20-1, the J gene TRBJ2-3, with D perhaps TRBD2 (6 bases). Trimming shortened V by 5 bases and J by 6 bases, and 18 bases separated the two germline ends. The germline gives CDR1 DFQATT, CDR2 SNEGSKA (reference sequence). This CDR3 has 14 residues. The CDR3 loop is CSAYTRGMGDTQYF. Partial CDR3 DNA: TGCAGTGCTTATACTCGCGGGATGGGGGATACG.

As for this clone: The CDR3 extends 3 residues past the end of the read, so its final part is completed from the germline J gene. The chain carries TRBV7-9 and TRBJ2-3, with D perhaps being TRBD1 or TRBD2 (6 bases each). CDR1 is SEHNR, CDR2 FQNEAQ, per germline (reference sequence). V was clipped by 3 bases and J by 0 bases, with 10 bases between them. The CDR3 covers 15 residues. CDR3 amino acids: CASSFGGGSTDTQYF. The sequenced part of the CDR3 DNA is TGTGCCAGCAGCTTTGGAGGGGGTAGCACAGATACG.

Comment on this clone: The CDR3 extends 3 residues past the end of the read, so its final part is completed from the germline J gene. This chain links TRBV19 with TRBJ1-1; 10 bases fit TRBD1. The ends lost 5 bases at V and 4 bases at J; junction bases unmatched: 7. Germline V CDR1 and CDR2: LNHDA, SQIVND (reference sequence). The CDR3 spans 15 residues. CDR3 amino acids: CASSWTGGLGTEAFF. The sequenced part of the CDR3 DNA is TGTGCCAGTAGTTGGACAGGGGGGCTCGGCACTGAA.

This clone was found many times. Read sequence stops 3 residues before the CDR3 end, and the germline J gene provides the missing end. The rearrangement joins TRBV30 to TRBJ2-7; D gene unclear. The CDR3 is made up of 12 amino acids. V shed 4 bases and J shed 2 bases, with 9 bases lying between them. Germline CDR1 GTSNPN, CDR2 SVGIG (reference sequence). CDR3 loop: CAWMGSTYEQYF. CDR3 bases read: TGTGCCTGGATGGGCAGCACCTACGAG.

This clone was observed at least ten times. The read comes to an end 3 residues before the CDR3 does, leaving the germline J gene to fill in the end. The chain links TRBV30 to TRBJ1-5, with 8 bases that match TRBD1. CDR3 length: 17 amino acids. Germline loops: CDR1 GTSNPN, CDR2 SVGIG (reference sequence). Germline trimming cut 2 bases from V and 0 bases from J; bases unmatched to any gene: 9. Here the CDR3 reads CAWSTGQAPYSNQPQHF. Partial CDR3 DNA: TGTGCCTGGAGTACGGGACAGGCTCCTTATAGCAATCAGCCC.

This clone has ten or more counts. The CDR3 goes on 3 residues after the read ends, and that part is filled in from the germline J gene. The chain links TRBV19 to TRBJ1-2, with 8 nucleotides matching TRBD1. The CDR3 extends over 13 amino acids. The J segment lost 4 bases and the V segment lost 6 bases, leaving 4 bases of the junction unmatched. Germline CDR1 LNHDA, CDR2 SQIVND (reference sequence). CDR3 region: CASSRTGPYGYTF. Partial CDR3 DNA: TGTGCCAGTAGCCGGACAGGGCCCTATGGC.

In its sample, this clone was seen many times. The read terminates 3 residues before the CDR3 end, so the remaining end is supplied by the germline J gene. J is TRBJ2-7 and V is TRBV27, with 10 bases identical to TRBD2. V dropped 6 bases and J dropped 4; count of bases not matched to a gene: 9. The CDR3 runs 15 residues. CDR1 is MNHEY, CDR2 SMNVEV, per germline (reference sequence). The DNA read from the CDR3 is TGTGCCAGCAGCACTCTAGCGGGAGCGTTTTACGAG. Protein: CASSTLAGAFYE. The entire CDR3 sequence reads CASSTLAGAFYEQYF.

There are many counts of this clone. The read finishes 3 residues shy of the CDR3 end, and the germline J gene is used to complete it. V usage is TRBV13 and J usage is TRBJ1-1; 9 nucleotides agree with TRBD1. After removal of 8 bases from V and 4 bases from J, the junction contained 5 bases not matched to a gene. The CDR3 is 13 residues long. Germline CDR1 and CDR2: PRHDT and FYEKMQ (reference sequence). The CDR3 reads CASGDRVITEAFF. CDR3 bases read: TGTGCCAGCGGGGACAGGGTCATCACTGAA. The entire variable domain, with the rest obtained from reference TRBV13 and TRBJ1-1, is as follows: AAGVIQSPRHLIKEKRETATLKCYPIPRHDTVYWYQQGPGQDPQFLISFYEKMQSDKGSIPDRFSAQQFSDYHSELNMSSLELGDSALYFCASGDRVITEAFFGQGTRLTVV.

This clone came up many times. Relative to the germline gene, one junction end is altered; a read error may explain this. The read ends 3 residues shy of where the CDR3 ends; the end is completed using the germline J gene. The rearrangement uses TRBV5-1 and TRBJ2-3; D not certain. The CDR3 is 12 residues long. Germline assignment: CDR1 SGHRS and CDR2 YFSETQ. The sequenced CDR3 bases are TGCGCCAGCAGCTCCCTCCTAGATCCG. Translating it yields CASSSLLDP. The complete CDR3 protein is CASSSLLDPQYF.

At least ten counts were recorded for this clone. The observed sequence ends 3 residues before the CDR3 terminus, with the missing tail filled in from the germline J gene. The chain couples TRBV20-1 to TRBJ2-5; no clear D gene. The CDR3 runs 12 residues. Trimming took 4 bases from V and 2 from J, leaving 8 bases between them. Germline V CDR1 and CDR2: DFQATT, SNEGSKA (reference sequence). This CDR3 is CSAIVGQETQYF. The CDR3 DNA, read in part, is TGCAGTGCTATAGTAGGGCAAGAGACC.

Ten or more counts support this clone. The sequenced fragment ends 3 residues before the CDR3 boundary, so the rest is inferred from the germline J gene. The chain employs TRBV20-1 and TRBJ2-3; 12 nucleotides agree with TRBD2. This CDR3 is built from 16 residues. Germline loops: CDR1 DFQATT, CDR2 SNEGSKA (reference sequence). V dropped 5 bases and J dropped 6; count of bases not matched to a gene: 12. The covered CDR3 bases are TGCAGTGCTGGGAACCCGGCTAGCGGGAGGGAGGATACG. Encoded protein: CSAGNPASGREDT. The full CDR3 sequence reads CSAGNPASGREDTQYF.

Ten or more counts support this clone. The read stops 3 residues short of the end of the CDR3; the missing end is completed from the germline J gene. The chain links TRBV7-2 to TRBJ1-5; the D gene is possibly TRBD1 (5 bases). The CDR3 has 15 residues. Germline CDR1 and CDR2: SGHTA and FQGNSA. The ends were cut back, 0 bases at V and 4 bases at J, with 10 bases in the middle. The CDR3 protein is CASSLAATGNQPQHF. The CDR3 bases that were read are TGTGCCAGCAGCTTAGCGGCAACAGGTAATCAGCCC.

This clone was counted at least ten times. The read gets to within 3 residues of the CDR3 end, and the germline J gene fills in the rest. This rearrangement joins TRBV7-2 to TRBJ1-5; 8 bases match TRBD1. Per germline, CDR1 SGHTA and CDR2 FQGNSA. The length of the CDR3 is 14 residues. V was pared by 5 bases and J by 9 bases, with 9 bases of the junction left unmatched. The covered CDR3 bases are TGTGCCAGCAGCGGTACCGGGACAGGAGGGCCC. Amino acid sequence: CASSGTGTGGP. The CDR3 as a whole reads CASSGTGTGGPQHF.

This clone was seen many times. The sequence runs out 3 residues before the end of the CDR3; the remainder is reconstructed from the germline J gene. The V call is TRBV18, the J call TRBJ1-2; D not certain. This CDR3 comprises 12 residues. The germline CDR1 and CDR2 sequences are KGHSH and LQKENI. The CDR3: CASSPLEGGYTF. CDR3 bases read: TGTGCCAGCTCACCTCTAGAAGGCGGC.

This clone was detected many times. The read ends 3 residues early relative to the CDR3; the germline J gene fills the gap. The chain couples TRBV9 to TRBJ1-2; weak D call: TRBD1 (5 bases). Looked up from germline, CDR1 is SGDLS and CDR2 is YYNGEE. There are 19 residues in the CDR3. Trimming removed 0 bases from V and 2 bases from J, with 23 bases in between. CDR3 in amino acids: CASSVASGWGGNLNYGYTF. The sequenced CDR3 bases are TGTGCCAGCAGCGTAGCCTCAGGGTGGGGAGGGAATTTGAACTATGGC.